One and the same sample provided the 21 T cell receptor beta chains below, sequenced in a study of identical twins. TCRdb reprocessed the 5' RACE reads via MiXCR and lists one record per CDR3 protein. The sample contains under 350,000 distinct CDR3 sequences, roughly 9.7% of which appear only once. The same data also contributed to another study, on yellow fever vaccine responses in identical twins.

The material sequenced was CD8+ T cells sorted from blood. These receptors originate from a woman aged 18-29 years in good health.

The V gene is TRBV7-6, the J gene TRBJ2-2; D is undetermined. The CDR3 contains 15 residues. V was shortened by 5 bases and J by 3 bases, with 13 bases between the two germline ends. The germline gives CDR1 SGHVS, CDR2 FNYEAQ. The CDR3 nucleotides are TGTGCCAGCAGCCCACCCGACCAGGACACCGGGGAGCTGTTTTTT. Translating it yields CASSPPDQDTGELFF.

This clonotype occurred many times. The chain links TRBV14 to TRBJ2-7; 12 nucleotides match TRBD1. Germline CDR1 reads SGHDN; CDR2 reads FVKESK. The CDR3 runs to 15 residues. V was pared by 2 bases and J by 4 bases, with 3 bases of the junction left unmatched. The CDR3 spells CASSQPGQGAYEQYF. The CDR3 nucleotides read TGTGCCAGCAGCCAACCGGGACAGGGGGCTTACGAGCAGTACTTC. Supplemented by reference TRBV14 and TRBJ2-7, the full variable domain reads EAGVTQFPSHSVIEKGQTVTLRCDPISGHDNLYWYRRVMGKEIKFLLHFVKESKQDESGMPNNRFLAERTGGTYSTLKVQPAELEDSGVYFCASSQPGQGAYEQYFGPGTRLTVT.

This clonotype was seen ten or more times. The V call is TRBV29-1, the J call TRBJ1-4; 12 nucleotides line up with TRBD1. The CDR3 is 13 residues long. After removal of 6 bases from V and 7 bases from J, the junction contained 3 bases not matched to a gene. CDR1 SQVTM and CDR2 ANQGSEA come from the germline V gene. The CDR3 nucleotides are TGCAGCGTCCTGGGACAGGGGGCTGAAAAACTGTTTTTT. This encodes CSVLGQGAEKLFF.

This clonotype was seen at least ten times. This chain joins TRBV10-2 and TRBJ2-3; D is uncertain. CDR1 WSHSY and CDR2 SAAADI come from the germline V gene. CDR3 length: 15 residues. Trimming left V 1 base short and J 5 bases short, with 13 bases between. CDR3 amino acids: CASSEYGRNIDTQYF. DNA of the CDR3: TGCGCCAGCAGTGAGTACGGACGGAATATAGATACGCAGTATTTT.

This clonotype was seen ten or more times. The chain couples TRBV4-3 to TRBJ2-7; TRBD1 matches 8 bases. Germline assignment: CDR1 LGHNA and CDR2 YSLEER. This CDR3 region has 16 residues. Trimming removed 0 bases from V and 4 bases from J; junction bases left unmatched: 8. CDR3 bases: TGCGCCAGCAGCCAAGAGGAACAGGGGGATAGTTACGAGCAGTACTTC. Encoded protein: CASSQEEQGDSYEQYF.

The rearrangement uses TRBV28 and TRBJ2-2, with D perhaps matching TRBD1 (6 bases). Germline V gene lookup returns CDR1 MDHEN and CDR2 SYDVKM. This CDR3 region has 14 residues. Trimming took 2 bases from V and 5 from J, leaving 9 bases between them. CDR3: CASSLQGRTGELFF. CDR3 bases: TGTGCCAGCAGTTTACAGGGGCGGACCGGGGAGCTGTTTTTT.

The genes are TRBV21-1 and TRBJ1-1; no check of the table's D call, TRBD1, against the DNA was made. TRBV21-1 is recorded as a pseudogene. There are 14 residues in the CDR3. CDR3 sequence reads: CASRNRENDTEAFF. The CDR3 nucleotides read TGTGCCAGCAGAAACAGGGAAAACGACACTGAAGCTTTCTTT.

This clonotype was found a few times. In DNA form, the CDR3 reads TGCAGTGCCATTCACACCGGGGAGCTGTTTTTT. This codes for CSAIHTGELFF. This chain connects TRBV20-1 to TRBJ2-2; D is uncertain. The CDR3 has 11 residues. Germline CDR1 reads DFQATT; CDR2 reads SNEGSKA (reference sequence). The V end lost 6 bases, the J end lost 3 bases, and 5 bases lay between the germline ends.

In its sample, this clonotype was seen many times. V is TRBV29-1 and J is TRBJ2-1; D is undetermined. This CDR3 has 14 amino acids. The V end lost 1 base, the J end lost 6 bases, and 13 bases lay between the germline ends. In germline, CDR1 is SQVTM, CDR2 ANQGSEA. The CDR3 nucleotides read TGCAGCGTTGAAGGGCTGGGATTCTCCAATGAGCAGTTCTTC. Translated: CSVEGLGFSNEQFF.

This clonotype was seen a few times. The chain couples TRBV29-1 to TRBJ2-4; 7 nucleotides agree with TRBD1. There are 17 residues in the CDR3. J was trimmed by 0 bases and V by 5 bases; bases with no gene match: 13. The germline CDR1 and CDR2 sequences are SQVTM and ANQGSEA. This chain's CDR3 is CSVRGLDGLPAKNIQYF. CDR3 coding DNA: TGCAGCGTTAGGGGGCTTGACGGGCTCCCAGCCAAAAACATTCAGTACTTC.

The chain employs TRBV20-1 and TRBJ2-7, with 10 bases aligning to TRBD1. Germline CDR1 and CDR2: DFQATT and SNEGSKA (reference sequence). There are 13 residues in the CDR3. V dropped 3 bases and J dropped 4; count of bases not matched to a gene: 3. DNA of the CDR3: TGCAGTGCTAGGGGACAGGGGTATTACGAGCAGTACTTC. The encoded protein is CSARGQGYYEQYF.

The CDR3 coding sequence is TGTGCCAGCAGCCACTCAGCGCTAAAGGACCCCAAAAACATTCAGTACTTC. Protein: CASSHSALKDPKNIQYF. The V gene is TRBV7-9, the J gene TRBJ2-4, with D uncertain. The V end was cut by 5 bases, the J end by 2 bases, with 19 bases between. The CDR3 covers 17 residues. Germline V lookup: CDR1 SEHNR, CDR2 FQNEAQ (reference sequence).

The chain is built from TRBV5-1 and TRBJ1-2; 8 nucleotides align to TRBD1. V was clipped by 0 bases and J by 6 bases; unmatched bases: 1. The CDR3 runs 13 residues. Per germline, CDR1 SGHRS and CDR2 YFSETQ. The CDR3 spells CASSLAGGDGYTF. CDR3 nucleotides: TGCGCCAGCAGCTTGGCAGGGGGCGATGGCTACACCTTC. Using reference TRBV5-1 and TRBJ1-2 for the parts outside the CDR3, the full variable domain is KAGVTQTPRYLIKTRGQQVTLSCSPISGHRSVSWYQQTPGQGLQFLFEYFSETQRNKGNFPGRFSGRQFSNSRSEMNVSTLELGDSALYLCASSLAGGDGYTFGSGTRLTVV.

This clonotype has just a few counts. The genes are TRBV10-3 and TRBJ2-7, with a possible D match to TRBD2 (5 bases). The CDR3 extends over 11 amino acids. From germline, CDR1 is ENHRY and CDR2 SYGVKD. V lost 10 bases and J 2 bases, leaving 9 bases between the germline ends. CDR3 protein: CATRDTYEQYF. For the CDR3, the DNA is TGTGCCACCCGGGATACCTACGAGCAGTACTTC.

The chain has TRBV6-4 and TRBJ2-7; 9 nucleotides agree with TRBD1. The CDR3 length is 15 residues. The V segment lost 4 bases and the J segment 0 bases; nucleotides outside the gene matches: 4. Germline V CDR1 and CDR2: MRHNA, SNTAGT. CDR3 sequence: CASSARTGASYEQYF. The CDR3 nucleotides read TGTGCCAGCAGTGCTAGGACAGGGGCCTCCTACGAGCAGTACTTC.

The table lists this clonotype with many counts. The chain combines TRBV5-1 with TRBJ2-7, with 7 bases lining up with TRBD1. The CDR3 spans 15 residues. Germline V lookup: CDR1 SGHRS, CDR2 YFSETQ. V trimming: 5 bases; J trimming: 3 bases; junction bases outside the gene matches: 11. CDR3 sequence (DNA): TGCGCCAGCAGGTATTACGACAGGGAAAGCTACGAGCAGTACTTC. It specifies CASRYYDRESYEQYF.

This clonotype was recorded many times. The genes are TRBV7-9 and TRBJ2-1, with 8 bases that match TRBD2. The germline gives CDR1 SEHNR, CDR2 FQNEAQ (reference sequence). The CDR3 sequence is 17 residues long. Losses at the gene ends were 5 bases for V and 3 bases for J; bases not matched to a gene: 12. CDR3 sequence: CASSPSAGGLVYNEQFF. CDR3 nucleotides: TGTGCCAGCAGCCCAAGCGCGGGAGGTTTGGTCTACAATGAGCAGTTCTTC.

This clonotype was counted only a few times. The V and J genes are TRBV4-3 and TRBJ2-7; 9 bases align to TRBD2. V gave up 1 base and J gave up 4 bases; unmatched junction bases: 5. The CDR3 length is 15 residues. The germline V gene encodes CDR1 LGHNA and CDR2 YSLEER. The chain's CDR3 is CASSQGRTSEYEQYF. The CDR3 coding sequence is TGCGCCAGCAGCCAAGGTCGGACTAGCGAGTACGAGCAGTACTTC.

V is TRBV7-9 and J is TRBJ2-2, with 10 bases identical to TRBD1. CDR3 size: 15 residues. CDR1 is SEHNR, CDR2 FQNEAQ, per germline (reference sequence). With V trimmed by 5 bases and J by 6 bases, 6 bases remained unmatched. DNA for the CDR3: TGTGCCAGCAGCCCCACCGGGACAGGGGCCGGGGAGCTGTTTTTT. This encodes CASSPTGTGAGELFF.

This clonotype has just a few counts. CDR3 protein: CASSATPGRRETQYF. CDR3 in DNA: TGTGCCAGCAGCGCAACCCCGGGGAGACGGGAGACCCAGTACTTC. The chain combines TRBV27 with TRBJ2-5; possible D gene TRBD2, 5 bases. CDR3 size: 15 residues. Germline CDR1 reads MNHEY; CDR2 reads SMNVEV (reference sequence). Trimming stripped 6 bases from V and 5 bases from J, with 19 bases between.

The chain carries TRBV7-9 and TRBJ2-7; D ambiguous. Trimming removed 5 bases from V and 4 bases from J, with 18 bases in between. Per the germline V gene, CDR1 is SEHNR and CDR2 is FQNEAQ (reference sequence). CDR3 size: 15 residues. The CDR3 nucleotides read TGTGCCAGCAGCCCCCCCCCTGTCACCGGATACGAGCAGTACTTC. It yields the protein CASSPPPVTGYEQYF.